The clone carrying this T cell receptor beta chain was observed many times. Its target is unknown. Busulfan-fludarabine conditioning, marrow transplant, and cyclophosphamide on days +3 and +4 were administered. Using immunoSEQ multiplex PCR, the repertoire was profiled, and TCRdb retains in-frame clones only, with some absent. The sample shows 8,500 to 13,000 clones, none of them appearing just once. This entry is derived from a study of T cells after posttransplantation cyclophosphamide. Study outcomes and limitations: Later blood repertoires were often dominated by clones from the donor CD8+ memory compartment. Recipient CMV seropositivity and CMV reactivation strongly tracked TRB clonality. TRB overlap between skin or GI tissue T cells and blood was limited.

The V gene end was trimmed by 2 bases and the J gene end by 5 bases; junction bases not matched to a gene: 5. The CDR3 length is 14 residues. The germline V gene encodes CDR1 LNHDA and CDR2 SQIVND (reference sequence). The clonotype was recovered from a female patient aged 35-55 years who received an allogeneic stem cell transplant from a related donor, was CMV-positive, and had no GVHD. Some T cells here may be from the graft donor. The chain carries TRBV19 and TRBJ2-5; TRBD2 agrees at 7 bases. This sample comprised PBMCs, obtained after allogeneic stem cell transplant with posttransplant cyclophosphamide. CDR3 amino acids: CASSIRGGVETQYF. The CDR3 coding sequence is TGTGCCAGTAGTATACGGGGAGGGGTTGAGACCCAGTACTTC.